Below, one T cell receptor beta chain is given with its context. As yet, its antigen is unknown. The sample belongs to a study of T cell responses to AZD1222 COVID-19 vaccine. The CDR3 extends over 18 amino acids. Libraries were prepared by immunoSEQ multiplex PCR; TCRdb keeps only in-frame clonotypes and omits some of them. The sample yields about 93,000 clones, roughly 89% seen once. Study observations and caveats: Spike-specific TCR breadth and depth both grew after two AZD1222 doses.

The source was peripheral blood, collected on day 0 of MenACWY control vaccination. The J gene is TRBJ1-1, the V gene TRBV21-1; TRBD1, the D gene given by the table, was not confirmed from the DNA. TRBV21-1 is flagged as a pseudogene. The sequence came from an adult in good health. The CDR3 reads CASSTSGQGGPPNTEAFF. The CDR3 bases are TGTGCCAGCAGCACGTCGGGACAGGGCGGTCCCCCGAACACTGAAGCTTTCTTT.